A few counts support the clone carrying this TCR beta chain. TCRdb keeps only in-frame clones here, not all; method: immunoSEQ multiplex PCR. The table has fewer than 65,000 clones, roughly 80% seen once; the top ten hold 1.5% to 2%. The data were obtained in a study of a mutant IDH1 vaccine in newly diagnosed glioma. At the level of the study: Before enrollment, patients got radiotherapy alone, temozolomide alone, or mostly the combination.

Time point in this sample: baseline, week 1 (first vaccination visit). Treatment described: pre-vaccination baseline after standard-of-care therapy. The germline CDR1 and CDR2 sequences are SNHLY and FYNNEI. This CDR3 has 15 residues. Trimming took 5 bases from V and 4 from J, leaving 17 bases between them. The sample was PBMCs, taken from a glioma patient treated with radiotherapy, temozolomide or both. V usage is TRBV2 and J usage is TRBJ1-2; a weak D match, TRBD1 (6 bases). This TCR came from a middle-aged woman with glioma. CDR3 DNA sequence: TGTGCCAGCAGTTCCTCCGAGGGGGTGAGCTATGGCTACACCTTC. As protein: CASSSSEGVSYGYTF.